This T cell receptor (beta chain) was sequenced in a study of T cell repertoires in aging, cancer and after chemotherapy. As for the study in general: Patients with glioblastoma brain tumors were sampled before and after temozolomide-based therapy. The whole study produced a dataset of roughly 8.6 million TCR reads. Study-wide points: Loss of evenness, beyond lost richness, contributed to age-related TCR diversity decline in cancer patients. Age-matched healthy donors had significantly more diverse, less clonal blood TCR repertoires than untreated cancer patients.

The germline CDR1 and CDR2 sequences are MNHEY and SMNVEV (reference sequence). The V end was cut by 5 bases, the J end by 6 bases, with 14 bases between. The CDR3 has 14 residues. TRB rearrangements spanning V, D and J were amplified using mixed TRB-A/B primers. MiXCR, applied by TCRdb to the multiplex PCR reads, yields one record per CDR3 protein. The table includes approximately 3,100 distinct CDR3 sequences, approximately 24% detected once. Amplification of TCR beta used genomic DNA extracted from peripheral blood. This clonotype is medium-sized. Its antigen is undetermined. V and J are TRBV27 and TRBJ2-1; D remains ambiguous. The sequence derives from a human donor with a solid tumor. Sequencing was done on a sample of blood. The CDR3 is CASSGSSLFNEQFF. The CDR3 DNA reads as TGTGCCAGCAGTGGGTCTAGTCTCTTCAATGAGCAGTTCTTC.